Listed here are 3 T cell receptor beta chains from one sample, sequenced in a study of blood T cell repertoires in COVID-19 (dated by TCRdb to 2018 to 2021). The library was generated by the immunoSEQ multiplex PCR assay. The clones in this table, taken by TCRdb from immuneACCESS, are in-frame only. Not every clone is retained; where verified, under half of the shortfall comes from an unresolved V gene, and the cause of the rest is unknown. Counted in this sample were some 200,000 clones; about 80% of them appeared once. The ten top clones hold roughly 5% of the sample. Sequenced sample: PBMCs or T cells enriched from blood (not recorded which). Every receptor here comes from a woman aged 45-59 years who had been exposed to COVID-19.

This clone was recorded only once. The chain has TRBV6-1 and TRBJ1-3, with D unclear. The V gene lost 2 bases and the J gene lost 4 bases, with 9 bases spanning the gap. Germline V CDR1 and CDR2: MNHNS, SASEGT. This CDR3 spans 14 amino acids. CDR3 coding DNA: TGTGCCAGCAGTGAATGGCCGGGGGGAAACACCATATATTTT. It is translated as CASSEWPGGNTIYF.

The CDR3 loop is CASSWGGRNQPQHF. Written as DNA, the CDR3 is TGTGCCAGCAGCTGGGGGGGACGCAATCAGCCCCAGCATTTT. The gene calls are TRBV7-2 and TRBJ1-5; D is perhaps TRBD1 (5 bases). Germline V gene data show CDR1 as SGHTA and CDR2 as FQGNSA. CDR3 size: 14 residues. V gave up 4 bases and J gave up 2 bases, with 9 bases separating them. The variable domain in full, completed from reference TRBV7-2 and TRBJ1-5, reads GAGVSQSPSNKVTEKGKDVELRCDPISGHTALYWYRQSLGQGLEFLIYFQGNSAPDKSGLPSDRFSAERTGGSVSTLTIQRTQQEDSAVYLCASSWGGRNQPQHFGDGTRLSIL.

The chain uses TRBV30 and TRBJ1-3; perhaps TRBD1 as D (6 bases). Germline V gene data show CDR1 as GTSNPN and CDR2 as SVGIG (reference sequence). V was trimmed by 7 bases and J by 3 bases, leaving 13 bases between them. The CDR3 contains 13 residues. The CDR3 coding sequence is TGTGCCTCGGAGGGGGGGTTTGGAAACACCATATATTTT. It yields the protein CASEGGFGNTIYF.